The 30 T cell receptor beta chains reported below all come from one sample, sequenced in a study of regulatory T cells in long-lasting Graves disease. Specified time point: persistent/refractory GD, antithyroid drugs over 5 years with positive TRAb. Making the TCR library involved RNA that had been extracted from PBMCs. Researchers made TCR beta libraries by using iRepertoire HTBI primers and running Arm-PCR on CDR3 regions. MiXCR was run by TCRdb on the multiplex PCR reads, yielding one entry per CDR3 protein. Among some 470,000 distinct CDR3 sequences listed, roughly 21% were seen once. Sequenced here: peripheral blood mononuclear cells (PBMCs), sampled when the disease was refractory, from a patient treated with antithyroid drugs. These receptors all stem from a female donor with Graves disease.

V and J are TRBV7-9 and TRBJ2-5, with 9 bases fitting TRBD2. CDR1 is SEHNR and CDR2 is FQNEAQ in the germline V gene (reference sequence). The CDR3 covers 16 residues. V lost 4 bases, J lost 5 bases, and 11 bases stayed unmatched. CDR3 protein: CASSYPVAGVEETQYF. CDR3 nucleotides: TGTGCCAGCAGCTACCCCGTAGCGGGAGTAGAGGAGACCCAGTACTTC.

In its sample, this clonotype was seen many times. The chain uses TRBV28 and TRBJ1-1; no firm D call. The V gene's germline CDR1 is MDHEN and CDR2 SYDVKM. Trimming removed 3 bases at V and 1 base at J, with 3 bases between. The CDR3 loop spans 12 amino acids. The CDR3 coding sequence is TGTGCCAGCAGTTTGAAGAACACTGAAGCTTTCTTT. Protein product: CASSLKNTEAFF. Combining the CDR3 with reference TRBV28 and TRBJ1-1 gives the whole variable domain DVKVTQSSRYLVKRTGEKVFLECVQDMDHENMFWYRQDPGLGLRLIYFSYDVKMKEKGDIPEGYSVSREKKERFSLILESASTNQTSMYLCASSLKNTEAFFGQGTRLTVV.

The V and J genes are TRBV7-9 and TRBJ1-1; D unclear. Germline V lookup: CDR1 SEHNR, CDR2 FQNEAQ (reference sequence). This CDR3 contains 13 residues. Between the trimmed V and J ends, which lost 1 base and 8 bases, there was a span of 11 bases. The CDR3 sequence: CASSLEMIGEAFF. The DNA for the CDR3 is TGTGCCAGCAGCTTAGAAATGATTGGGGAAGCTTTCTTT.

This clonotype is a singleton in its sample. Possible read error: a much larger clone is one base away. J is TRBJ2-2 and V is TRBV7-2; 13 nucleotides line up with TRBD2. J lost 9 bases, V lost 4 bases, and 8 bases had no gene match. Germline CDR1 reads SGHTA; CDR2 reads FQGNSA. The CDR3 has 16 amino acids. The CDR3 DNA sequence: TGTGCCAGCAGCTCCTTTACTAGCGGGAGGGCCAGGGAGCTGTTTTTT. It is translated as CASSSFTSGRARELFF. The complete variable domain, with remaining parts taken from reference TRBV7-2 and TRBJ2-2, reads GAGVSQSPSNKVTEKGKDVELRCDPISGHTALYWYRQSLGQGLEFLIYFQGNSAPDKSGLPSDRFSAERTGGSVSTLTIQRTQQEDSAVYLCASSSFTSGRARELFFGEGSRLTVL.

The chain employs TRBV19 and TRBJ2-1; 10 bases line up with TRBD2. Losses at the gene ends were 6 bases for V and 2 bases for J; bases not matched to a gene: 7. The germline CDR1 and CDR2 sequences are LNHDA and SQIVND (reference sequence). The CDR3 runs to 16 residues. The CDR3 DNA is TGTGCCAGTAGCGTAGCGGGAGGACACCCCTACAATGAGCAGTTCTTC. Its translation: CASSVAGGHPYNEQFF.

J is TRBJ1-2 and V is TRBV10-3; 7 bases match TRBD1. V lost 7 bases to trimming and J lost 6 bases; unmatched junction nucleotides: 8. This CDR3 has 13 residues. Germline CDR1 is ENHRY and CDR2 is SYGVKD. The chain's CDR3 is CAINAEGAHGYTF. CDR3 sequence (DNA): TGTGCCATCAATGCGGAGGGGGCCCATGGCTACACCTTC.

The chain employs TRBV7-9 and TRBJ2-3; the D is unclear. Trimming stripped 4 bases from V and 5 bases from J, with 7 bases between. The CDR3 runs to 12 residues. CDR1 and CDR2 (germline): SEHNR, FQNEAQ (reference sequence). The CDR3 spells CASSSHRDTQYF. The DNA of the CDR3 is TGTGCCAGCAGCTCCCATAGAGATACGCAGTATTTT.

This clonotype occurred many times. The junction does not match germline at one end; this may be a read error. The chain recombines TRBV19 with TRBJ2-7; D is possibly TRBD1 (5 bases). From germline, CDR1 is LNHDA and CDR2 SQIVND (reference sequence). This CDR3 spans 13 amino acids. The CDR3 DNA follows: TGTGCGAGTACGGGTGAAGGGGTCTACGAGCAGTACTTC. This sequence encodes CASTGEGVYEQYF.

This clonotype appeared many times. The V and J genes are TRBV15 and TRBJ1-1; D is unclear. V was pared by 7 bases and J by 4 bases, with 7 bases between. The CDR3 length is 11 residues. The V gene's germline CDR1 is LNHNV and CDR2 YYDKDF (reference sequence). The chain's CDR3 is CATILGTEAFF. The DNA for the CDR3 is TGTGCCACCATCTTAGGCACTGAAGCTTTCTTT.

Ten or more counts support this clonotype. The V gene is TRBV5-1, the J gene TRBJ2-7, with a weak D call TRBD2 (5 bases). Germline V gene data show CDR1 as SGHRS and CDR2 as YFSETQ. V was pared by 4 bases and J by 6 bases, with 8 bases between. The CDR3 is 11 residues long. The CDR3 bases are TGCGCCAGCAGCGAGGGCGGCGAGCAGTACTTC. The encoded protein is CASSEGGEQYF.

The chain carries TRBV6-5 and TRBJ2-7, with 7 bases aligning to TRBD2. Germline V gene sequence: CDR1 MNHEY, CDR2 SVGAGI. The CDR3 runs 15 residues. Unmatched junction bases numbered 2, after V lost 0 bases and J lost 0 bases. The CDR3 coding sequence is TGTGCCAGCAGTTACTCCCGCGGGAGCTCCTACGAGCAGTACTTC. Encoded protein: CASSYSRGSSYEQYF.

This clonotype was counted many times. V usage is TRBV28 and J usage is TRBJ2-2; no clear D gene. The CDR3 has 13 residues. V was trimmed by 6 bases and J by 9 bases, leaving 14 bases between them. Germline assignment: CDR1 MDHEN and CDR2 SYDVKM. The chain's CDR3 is CASSLLRQWELFF. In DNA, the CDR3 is TGTGCCAGCAGCCTATTGAGGCAATGGGAGCTGTTTTTT.

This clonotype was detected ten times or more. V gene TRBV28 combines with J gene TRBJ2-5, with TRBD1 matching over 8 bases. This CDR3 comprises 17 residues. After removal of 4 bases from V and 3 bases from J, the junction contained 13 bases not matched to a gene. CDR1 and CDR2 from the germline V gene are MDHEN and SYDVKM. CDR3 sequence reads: CASSYPWDGQGEETQYF. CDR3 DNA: TGTGCCAGCAGTTACCCTTGGGACGGACAGGGTGAAGAGACCCAGTACTTC.

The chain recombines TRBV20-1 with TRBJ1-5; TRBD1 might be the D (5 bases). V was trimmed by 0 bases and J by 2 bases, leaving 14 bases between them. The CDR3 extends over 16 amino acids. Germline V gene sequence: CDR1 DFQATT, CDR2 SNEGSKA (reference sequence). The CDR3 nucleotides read TGCAGTGCTAGAGAGGAAGGGACGTATGGCAATCAGCCCCAGCATTTT. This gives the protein CSAREEGTYGNQPQHF.

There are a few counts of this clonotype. CDR3 loop: CASTHVATNEKLFF. The CDR3 region has the DNA TGTGCCAGCACCCACGTTGCAACTAATGAAAAACTGTTTTTT. V is TRBV7-9 and J is TRBJ1-4; D is undetermined. The ends were cut back, 7 bases at V and 0 bases at J, with 9 bases in the middle. The CDR3 covers 14 residues. Looked up from germline, CDR1 is SEHNR and CDR2 is FQNEAQ (reference sequence).

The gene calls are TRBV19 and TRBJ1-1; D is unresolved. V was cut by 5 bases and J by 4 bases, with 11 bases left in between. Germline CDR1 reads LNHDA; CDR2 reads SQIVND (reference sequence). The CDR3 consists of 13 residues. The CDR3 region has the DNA TGTGCCAGTAGTCTGTCCGCAACCACTGAAGCTTTCTTT. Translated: CASSLSATTEAFF.

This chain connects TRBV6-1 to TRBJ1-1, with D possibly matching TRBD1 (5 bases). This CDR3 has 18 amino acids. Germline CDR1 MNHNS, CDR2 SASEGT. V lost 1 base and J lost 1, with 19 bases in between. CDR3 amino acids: CASSEGPYLARENTEAFF. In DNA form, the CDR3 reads TGTGCCAGCAGTGAAGGCCCCTACTTAGCCAGGGAGAACACTGAAGCTTTCTTT.

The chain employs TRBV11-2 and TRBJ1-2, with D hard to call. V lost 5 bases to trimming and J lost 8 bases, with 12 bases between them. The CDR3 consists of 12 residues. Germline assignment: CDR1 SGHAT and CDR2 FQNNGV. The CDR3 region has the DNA TGTGCCAGCAGCGGAGACGGGTACGGCTACACCTTC. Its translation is CASSGDGYGYTF.

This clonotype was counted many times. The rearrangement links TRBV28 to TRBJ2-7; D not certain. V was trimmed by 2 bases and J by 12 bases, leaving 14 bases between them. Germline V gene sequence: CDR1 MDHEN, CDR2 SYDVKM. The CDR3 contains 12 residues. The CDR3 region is CASSLGRQPPYF. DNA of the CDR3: TGTGCCAGCAGTTTAGGCAGACAACCCCCGTACTTC.

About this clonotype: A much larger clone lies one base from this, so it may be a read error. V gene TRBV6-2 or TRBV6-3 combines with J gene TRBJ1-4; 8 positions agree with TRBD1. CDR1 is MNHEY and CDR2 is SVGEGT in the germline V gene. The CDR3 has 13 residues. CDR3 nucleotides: TGTGCCAGCAGAGGGACAGGAGATGAAGAACTGTTTTTT. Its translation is CASRGTGDEELFF.

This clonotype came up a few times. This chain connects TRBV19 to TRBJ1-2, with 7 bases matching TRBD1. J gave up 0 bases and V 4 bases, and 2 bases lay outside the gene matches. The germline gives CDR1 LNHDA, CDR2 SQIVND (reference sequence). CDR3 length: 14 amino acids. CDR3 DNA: TGTGCCAGTAGTAGGGACAGCACTAACTATGGCTACACCTTC. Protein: CASSRDSTNYGYTF.

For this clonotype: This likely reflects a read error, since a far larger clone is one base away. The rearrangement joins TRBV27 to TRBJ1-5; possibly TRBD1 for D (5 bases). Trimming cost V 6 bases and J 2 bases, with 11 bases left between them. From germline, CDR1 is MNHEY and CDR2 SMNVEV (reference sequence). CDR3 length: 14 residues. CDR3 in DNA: TGTGCCAGCAGCGGGGGTTGGGGCAATCAGCCCCAGCATTTT. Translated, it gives CASSGGWGNQPQHF.

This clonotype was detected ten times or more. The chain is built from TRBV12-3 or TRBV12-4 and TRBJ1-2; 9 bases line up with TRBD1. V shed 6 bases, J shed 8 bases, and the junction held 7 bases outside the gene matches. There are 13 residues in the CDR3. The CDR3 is CASSPQGALGYTF. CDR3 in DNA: TGTGCCAGCAGCCCACAGGGGGCCCTAGGCTACACCTTC.

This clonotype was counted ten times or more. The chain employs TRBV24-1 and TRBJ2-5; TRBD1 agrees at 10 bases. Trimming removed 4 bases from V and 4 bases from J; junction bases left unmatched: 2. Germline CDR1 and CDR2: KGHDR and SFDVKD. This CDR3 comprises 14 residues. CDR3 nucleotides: TGTGCCACCAGTGAGACAGGGGGCTTAGAGACCCAGTACTTC. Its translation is CATSETGGLETQYF.

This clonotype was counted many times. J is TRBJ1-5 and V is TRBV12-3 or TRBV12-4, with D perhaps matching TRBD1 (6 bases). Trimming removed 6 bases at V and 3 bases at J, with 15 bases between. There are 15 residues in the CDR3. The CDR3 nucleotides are TGTGCCAGCAGACCCGAGGGGGAACACAATCAGCCCCAGCATTTT. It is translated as CASRPEGEHNQPQHF.

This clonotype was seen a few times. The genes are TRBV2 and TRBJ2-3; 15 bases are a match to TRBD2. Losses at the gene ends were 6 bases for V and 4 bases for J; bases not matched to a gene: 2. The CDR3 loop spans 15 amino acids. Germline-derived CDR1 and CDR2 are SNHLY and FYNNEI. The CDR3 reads CASSGLAGGSDTQYF. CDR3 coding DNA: TGTGCCAGCAGCGGACTAGCGGGGGGGTCAGATACGCAGTATTTT. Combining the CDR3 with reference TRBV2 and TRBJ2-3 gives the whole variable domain EPEVTQTPSHQVTQMGQEVILRCVPISNHLYFYWYRQILGQKVEFLVSFYNNEISEKSEIFDDQFSVERPDGSNFTLKIRSTKLEDSAMYFCASSGLAGGSDTQYFGPGTRLTVL.

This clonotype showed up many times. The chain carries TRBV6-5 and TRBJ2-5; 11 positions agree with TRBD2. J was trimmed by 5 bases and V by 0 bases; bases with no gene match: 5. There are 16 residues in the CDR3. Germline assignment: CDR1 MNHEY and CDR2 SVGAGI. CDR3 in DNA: TGTGCCAGCAGTTACTCGGAGACTAGCGGGATGGAGACCCAGTACTTC. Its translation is CASSYSETSGMETQYF.

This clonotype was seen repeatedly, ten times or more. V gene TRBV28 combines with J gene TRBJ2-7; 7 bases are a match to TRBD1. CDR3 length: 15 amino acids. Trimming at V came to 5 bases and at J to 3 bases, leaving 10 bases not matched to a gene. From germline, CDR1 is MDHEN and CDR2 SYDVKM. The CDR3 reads CASSTPGQLNYEQYF. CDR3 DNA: TGTGCCAGCAGTACCCCGGGACAGTTAAACTACGAGCAGTACTTC.

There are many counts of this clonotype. CDR3 nucleotides: TGCAGTGCTTCCGGGACGACGAACACCGGGGAGCTGTTTTTT. Its protein product is CSASGTTNTGELFF. This chain uses TRBV20-1 with TRBJ2-2; D is perhaps TRBD1 or TRBD2 (5 bases each). Trimming stripped 5 bases from V and 0 bases from J, with 10 bases between. The CDR3 loop spans 14 amino acids. Germline lookup yields CDR1 DFQATT and CDR2 SNEGSKA (reference sequence).

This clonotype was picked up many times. The chain's CDR3 is CASSSPLRGHTEAFF. As DNA, the CDR3 is TGTGCCAGCAGTTCCCCTTTAAGGGGTCATACTGAAGCTTTCTTT. The chain carries TRBV27 and TRBJ1-1; possible D gene TRBD1, 5 bases. There are 15 residues in the CDR3. V was clipped by 4 bases and J by 5 bases, with 17 bases between them. The V gene's germline CDR1 is MNHEY and CDR2 SMNVEV (reference sequence).